This T cell receptor (beta chain) was sequenced in a study of T cells in Graves' hyperthyroidism and ophthalmopathy. This CDR3 has 14 residues. Trimming took 4 bases from V and 9 from J; bases not matched to a gene: 8. Germline V gene sequence: CDR1 SGHRS, CDR2 YFSETQ. Whole-study results and caveats: The model made its ophthalmopathy prediction, and onset followed a median approximately six months later. Most thyroid-expanded clonotypes above 0.001 were also found in blood.

The sample holds many counts of this clonotype. The antigen remains unidentified. A patient was excluded if there was uncontrolled infection, other autoimmune disease, pregnancy or lactation. Orbital computed tomography and thyroid ultrasound, together with serum TRAb and thyroxine and clinical symptoms, were used for diagnoses. Amplified TCR beta CDR3 regions derived from RNA transcripts. During a first-round RT-PCR of the TCR CDR3, the HTBI primer set was used. From the multiplex PCR reads, TCRdb called clonotypes with MiXCR, one entry per CDR3 protein. The sample has over 500,000 distinct CDR3 sequences, approximately 48% seen once.

J is TRBJ1-5 and V is TRBV5-1; the match to TRBD1 covers 9 bases. The sequenced material came from peripheral blood or thyroid tissue (not recorded which). The sequence came from an adult woman with Graves' disease, either hyperthyroidism or ophthalmopathy (not recorded which). Here the CDR3 reads CASSDGTGSRPQHF. CDR3 DNA: TGCGCCAGCAGCGACGGGACAGGGAGCAGGCCCCAGCATTTT.